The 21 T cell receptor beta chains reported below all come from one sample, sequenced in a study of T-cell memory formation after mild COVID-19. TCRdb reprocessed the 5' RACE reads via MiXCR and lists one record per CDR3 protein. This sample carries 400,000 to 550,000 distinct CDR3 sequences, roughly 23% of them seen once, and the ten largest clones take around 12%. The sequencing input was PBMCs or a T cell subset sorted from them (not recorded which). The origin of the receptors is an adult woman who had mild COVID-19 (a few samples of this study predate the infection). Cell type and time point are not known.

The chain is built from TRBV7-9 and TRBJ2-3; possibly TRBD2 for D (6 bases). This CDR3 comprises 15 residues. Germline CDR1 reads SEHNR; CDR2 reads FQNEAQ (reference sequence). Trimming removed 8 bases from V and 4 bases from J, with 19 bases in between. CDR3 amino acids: CASVPLGGSADTQYF. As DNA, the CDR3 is TGTGCCAGCGTCCCTCTGGGGGGATCTGCAGATACGCAGTATTTT.

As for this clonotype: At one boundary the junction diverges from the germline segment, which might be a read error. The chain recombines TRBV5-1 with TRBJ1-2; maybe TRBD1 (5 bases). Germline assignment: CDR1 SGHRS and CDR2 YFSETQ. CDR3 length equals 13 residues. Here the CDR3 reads CDSSLDGGRGYTF. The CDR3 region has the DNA TGCGACAGCAGCTTGGATGGGGGAAGAGGCTACACCTTC.

CDR3 sequence: CASSLLENSYEQYF. The DNA of the CDR3 is TGTGCCAGCAGCTTATTAGAAAACAGCTACGAGCAGTACTTC. The chain couples TRBV5-6 to TRBJ2-7; no clear D. CDR1 and CDR2 from the germline V gene are SGHDT and YYEEEE. The CDR3 has 14 residues. V lost 2 bases and J 3 bases, leaving 12 bases between the germline ends.

As DNA, the CDR3 is TGTGCCAGCATGTACCAGGCAGGGACAGGGAGGTCCAATGAGCAGTTCTTC. It specifies CASMYQAGTGRSNEQFF. This sequence joins TRBV5-4 and TRBJ2-1; 9 bases align to TRBD1. The V gene's germline CDR1 is SGHNT and CDR2 YYREEE (reference sequence). J gave up 6 bases and V 6 bases, and 16 bases lay outside the gene matches. The CDR3 is 17 amino acids. Complete variable domain (other parts from reference TRBV5-4 and TRBJ2-1): ETGVTQSPTHLIKTRGQQVTLRCSSQSGHNTVSWYQQALGQGPQFIFQYYREEENGRGNFPPRFSGLQFPNYSSELNVNALELDDSALYLCASMYQAGTGRSNEQFFGPGTRLTVL.

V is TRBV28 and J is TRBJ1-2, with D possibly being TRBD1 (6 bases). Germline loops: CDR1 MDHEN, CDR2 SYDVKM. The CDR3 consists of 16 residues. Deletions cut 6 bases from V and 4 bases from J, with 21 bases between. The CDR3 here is CASSLQAGGESYGYTF. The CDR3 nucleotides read TGTGCCAGCAGCCTCCAGGCTGGGGGCGAGAGCTATGGCTACACCTTC.

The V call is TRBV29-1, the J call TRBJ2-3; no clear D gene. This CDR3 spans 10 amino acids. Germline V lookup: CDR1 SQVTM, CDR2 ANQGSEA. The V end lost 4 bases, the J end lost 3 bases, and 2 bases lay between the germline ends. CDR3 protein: CSVGTDTQYF. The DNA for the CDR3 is TGCAGCGTTGGTACAGATACGCAGTATTTT.

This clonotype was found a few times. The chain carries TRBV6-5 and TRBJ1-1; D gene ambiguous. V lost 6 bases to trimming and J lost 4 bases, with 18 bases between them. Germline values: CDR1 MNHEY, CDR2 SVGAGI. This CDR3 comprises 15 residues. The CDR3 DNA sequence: TGTGCCAGCAGGAAACCGACAACTTGGGGCACTGAAGCTTTCTTT. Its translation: CASRKPTTWGTEAFF.

This chain's CDR3 is CASSRTGGFPSGNTIYF. CDR3 sequence (DNA): TGCGCCAGCAGTCGGACAGGTGGTTTTCCCTCTGGAAACACCATATATTTT. The chain recombines TRBV10-2 with TRBJ1-3; 7 bases match TRBD1. Per germline, CDR1 WSHSY and CDR2 SAAADI. J gave up 0 bases and V 5 bases, and 10 bases lay outside the gene matches. The CDR3 loop spans 17 amino acids.

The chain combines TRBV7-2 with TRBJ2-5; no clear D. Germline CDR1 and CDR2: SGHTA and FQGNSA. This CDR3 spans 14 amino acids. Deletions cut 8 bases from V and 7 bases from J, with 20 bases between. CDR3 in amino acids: CASGTNFRPGTQYF. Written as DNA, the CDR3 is TGTGCCAGCGGCACGAACTTCCGCCCGGGGACCCAGTACTTC.

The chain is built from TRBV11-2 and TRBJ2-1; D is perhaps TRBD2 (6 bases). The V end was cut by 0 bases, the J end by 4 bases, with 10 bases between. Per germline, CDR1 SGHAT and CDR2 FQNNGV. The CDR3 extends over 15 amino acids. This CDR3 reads CASSLEGTPYNEQFF. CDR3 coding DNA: TGTGCCAGCAGCTTAGAGGGGACTCCGTACAATGAGCAGTTCTTC.

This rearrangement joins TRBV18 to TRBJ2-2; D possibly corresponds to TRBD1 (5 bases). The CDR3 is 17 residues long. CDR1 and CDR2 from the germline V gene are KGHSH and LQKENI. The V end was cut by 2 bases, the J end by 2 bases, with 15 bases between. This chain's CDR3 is CASSPLAQGPNTGELFF. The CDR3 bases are TGTGCCAGCTCACCATTGGCGCAGGGCCCTAACACCGGGGAGCTGTTTTTT.

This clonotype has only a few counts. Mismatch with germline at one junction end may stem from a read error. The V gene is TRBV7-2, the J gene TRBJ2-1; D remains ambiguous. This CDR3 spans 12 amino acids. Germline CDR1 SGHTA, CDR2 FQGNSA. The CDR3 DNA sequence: TGTGCCAGCAGCTCCCCAGCATCCTTCAGTATCTTC. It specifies CASSSPASFSIF.

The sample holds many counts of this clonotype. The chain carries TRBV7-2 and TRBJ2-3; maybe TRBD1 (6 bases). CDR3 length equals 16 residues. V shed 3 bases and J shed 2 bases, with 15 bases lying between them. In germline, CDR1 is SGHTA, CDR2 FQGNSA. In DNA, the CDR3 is TGTGCCAGCAGCTTCATGGGGGCCCGGCCCACAGATACGCAGTATTTT. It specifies CASSFMGARPTDTQYF.

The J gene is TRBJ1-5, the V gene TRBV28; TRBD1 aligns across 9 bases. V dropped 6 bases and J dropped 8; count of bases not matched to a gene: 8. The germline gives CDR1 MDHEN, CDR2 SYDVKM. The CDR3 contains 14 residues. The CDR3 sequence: CASSPGQGWKPQHF. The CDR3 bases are TGTGCCAGCAGCCCGGGACAGGGTTGGAAGCCCCAGCATTTT.

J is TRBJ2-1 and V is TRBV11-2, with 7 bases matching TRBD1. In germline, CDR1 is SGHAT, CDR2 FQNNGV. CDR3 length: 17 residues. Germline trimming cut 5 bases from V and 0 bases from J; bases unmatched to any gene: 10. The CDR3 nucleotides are TGTGCCAGCAGCCCAGGGGCAGGGGGAAGCTCCTACAATGAGCAGTTCTTC. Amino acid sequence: CASSPGAGGSSYNEQFF. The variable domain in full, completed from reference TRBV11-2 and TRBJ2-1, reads EAGVAQSPRYKIIEKRQSVAFWCNPISGHATLYWYQQILGQGPKLLIQFQNNGVVDDSQLPKDRFSAERLKGVDSTLKIQPAKLEDSAVYLCASSPGAGGSSYNEQFFGPGTRLTVL.

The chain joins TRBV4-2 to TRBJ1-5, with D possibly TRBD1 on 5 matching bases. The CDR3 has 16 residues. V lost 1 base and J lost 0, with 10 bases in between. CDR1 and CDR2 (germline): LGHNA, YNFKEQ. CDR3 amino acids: CASSQGDRISNQPQHF. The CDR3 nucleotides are TGTGCCAGCAGCCAAGGGGACCGAATTAGCAATCAGCCCCAGCATTTT.

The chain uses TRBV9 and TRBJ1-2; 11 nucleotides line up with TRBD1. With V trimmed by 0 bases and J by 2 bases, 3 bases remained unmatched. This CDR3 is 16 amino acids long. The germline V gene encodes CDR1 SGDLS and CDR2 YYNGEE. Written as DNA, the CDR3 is TGTGCCAGCAGCGTAGCCCGGGACAGGGGGAACTATGGCTACACCTTC. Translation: CASSVARDRGNYGYTF.

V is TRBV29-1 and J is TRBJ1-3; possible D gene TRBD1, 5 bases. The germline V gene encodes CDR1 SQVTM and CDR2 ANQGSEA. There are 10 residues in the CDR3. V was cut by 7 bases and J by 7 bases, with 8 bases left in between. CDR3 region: CSGGGNTIYF. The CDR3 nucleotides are TGCAGCGGGGGCGGCAACACCATATATTTT.

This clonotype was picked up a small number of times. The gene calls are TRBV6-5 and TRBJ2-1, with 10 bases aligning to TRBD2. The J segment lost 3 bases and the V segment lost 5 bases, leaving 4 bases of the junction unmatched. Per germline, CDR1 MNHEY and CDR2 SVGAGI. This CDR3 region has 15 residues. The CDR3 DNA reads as TGTGCCAGCAGTCCTAGCGGGAGTGTCTACAATGAGCAGTTCTTC. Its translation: CASSPSGSVYNEQFF.

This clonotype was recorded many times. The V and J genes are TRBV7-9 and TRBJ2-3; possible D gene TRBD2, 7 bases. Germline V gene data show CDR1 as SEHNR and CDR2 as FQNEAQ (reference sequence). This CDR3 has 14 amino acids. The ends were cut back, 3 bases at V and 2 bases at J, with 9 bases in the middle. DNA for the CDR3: TGTGCCAGCAGCTTGGGGGGGGCCACAGATACGCAGTATTTT. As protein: CASSLGGATDTQYF.

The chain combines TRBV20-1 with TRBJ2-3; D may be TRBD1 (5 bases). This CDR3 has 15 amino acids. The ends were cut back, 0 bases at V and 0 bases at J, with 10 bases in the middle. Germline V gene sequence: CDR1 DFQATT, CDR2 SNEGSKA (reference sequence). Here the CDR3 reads CSARDVWGSTDTQYF. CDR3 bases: TGCAGTGCTAGAGATGTCTGGGGCAGCACAGATACGCAGTATTTT.